The following is a T cell receptor beta chain sequence with its context. This clone has only one observation. There is no known antigen for this receptor. Per-base qualities were not stored, and no clone one base away is much larger. Healthy HIV-negative adults with no recently reported acute infections or vaccinations were included as donors. All donors were Caucasian adults living in Nashville, Tennessee, USA. CD4+ T cells were enriched through magnetic negative selection, after which naive cells were positively selected on CD45RA and the remaining negative fraction served as the memory subset. Blood was obtained by leukapheresis, after which PBMCs were separated by Ficoll-Histopaque density gradient centrifugation and cryopreserved in liquid nitrogen vapor phase. Analytical flow cytometry was used to check the purity and quantity of every magnetically sorted T cell population. Each sorted fraction had its genomic DNA isolated and then quantified by UV absorbance on a Nanodrop 2000c.

This entry is derived from a study of shared clonotypes between healthy human individuals (dated by TCRdb to between 2020 and 2021). Study-wide context: The cohort included three men and two women between 18 and 49 years of age. To estimate repertoire size and how much clonotype sharing occurs between individuals, the study deeply sequenced the blood TCR repertoires of several healthy adults. For each donor, three plates each were used for CD4 naive and CD4 memory, two plates were used for CD8 naive, and one plate was used for CD8 memory. Between about 0.8 and 8.9 billion PBMCs per donor were obtained by leukapheresis. To increase sequencing depth and limit assay-specific biases, different laboratories used diverse techniques to prepare libraries and sequence TCR repertoires. Summary of the overall study and its limitations: Larger estimated clonotype richness was generally found for naive subsets than for memory subsets. Sampling was restricted to blood, and TCR repertoires in tissue are likely to differ from TCR repertoires in blood. Based on pairwise subsampling, the degree of clonotype sharing among donors was expected to be affected by sequencing depth. When a few donors were compared, the shared fraction of clonotypes was 5% to 6.5% for naive CD4, roughly 3.4% for naive CD8, 2.3% for memory CD4, and less than 0.5% for memory CD8. Clonotypes shared by all four sorted-subset donors showed higher generation probabilities than non-shared clonotypes. Because the study included a small number of donors, the genetic and exposure-history diversity represented was limited. Incomplete sequencing was indicated by rarefaction of sorted-subset datasets, despite the large sequencing depth.

Using the deep immunoSEQ assay, multiplex PCR amplified TCR CDR3 regions from genomic DNA. Extracted genomic DNA from each cell subset was distributed evenly across all wells of several immunoSEQ 96-well plates, and each plate was treated as a replicate. For sorted subsets, around 200 ng genomic DNA, equal to tens of thousands of T cell genomes, was loaded into each replicate PCR. Purified libraries were quantified with a Qubit 3.0 fluorometer, sized on a Bioanalyzer 2100, and re-quantified with the KAPA Library Quantification kit. Each immunoSEQ 96-well plate was sequenced on its own single-read 150-cycle Illumina NextSeq 550 flow cell. In the source study's methods: Because the immunoSEQ output included only junctional sequences and no quality scores, the filtering could not be the same as the filtering used for full-length reads. Sequences were annotated with PyIR, a Python wrapper for IgBLAST v1.9, and V/J genes and CDR3 were assigned using IMGT germline references. Any read was removed if the V/J assignment was weak (E-value above 1e-6), the CDR3 was missing, or the read contained stop codons, out-of-frame junctions, or ambiguous translated residues. V3J clonotypes were defined by identical inferred V gene, J gene, and CDR3 amino acid sequence. Percentage overlap between repertoires was computed as shared unique clonotypes divided by the size of the smaller repertoire. Richness of each repertoire was evaluated using RTK rarefaction, the Chao1 estimator, and Recon v2.1 estimates of unobserved clonotypes. Generation probabilities were computed with OLGA for all TCRbeta clonotypes obtained by the gDNA method from four donors. TCRdb carries this immuneACCESS record with in-frame sequences only. Its versions omit some clonotypes, under half of them owing to an unresolved V gene in the studies checked, with the rest unexplained. Clone size and the V and J calls come from that table; the DNA yielded D and trimming. Present in this sample are around 1.4 million clones, 98% of which were seen just once. The top ten hold approximately 0.4% of the sample.

The CDR3 measures 13 amino acids from cysteine to phenylalanine. CDR3 DNA is the only sequence kept; it has 39 bases, read in frame from the first base. Looking up the germline V gene (reference sequence) yields CDR1 SSHAT and CDR2 FNYEAQ. V sheds 5 bases and J sheds 4 bases, leaving 9 bases between their ends. The V and J segments used are TRBV7-7 and TRBJ2-1; TRBD1 is a possible D gene, resting on 6 matching bases. The TCR sequence derives from a man under 40 in good health. The sample consisted of naive CD4+ T cells sorted from blood. Interpreted using the paper, the cell subset or site label stands for: CD45RA+ positively selected. The DNA sequence is given as TGTGCCAGCAGCGCAGGACAGTACAATGAGCAGTTCTTC. Its product reads: CASSAGQYNEQFF.